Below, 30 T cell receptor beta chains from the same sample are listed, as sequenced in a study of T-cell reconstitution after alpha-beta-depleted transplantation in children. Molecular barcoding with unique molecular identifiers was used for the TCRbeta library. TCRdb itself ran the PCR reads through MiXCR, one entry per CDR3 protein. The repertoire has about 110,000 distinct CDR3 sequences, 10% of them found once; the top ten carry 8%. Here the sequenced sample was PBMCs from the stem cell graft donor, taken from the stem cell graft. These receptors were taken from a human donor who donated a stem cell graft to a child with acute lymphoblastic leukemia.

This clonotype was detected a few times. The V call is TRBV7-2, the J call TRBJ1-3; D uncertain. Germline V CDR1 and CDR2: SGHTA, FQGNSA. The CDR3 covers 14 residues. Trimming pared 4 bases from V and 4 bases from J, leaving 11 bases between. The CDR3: CASSSGPLGNTIYF. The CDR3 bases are TGTGCCAGCAGCTCCGGGCCACTAGGAAACACCATATATTTT.

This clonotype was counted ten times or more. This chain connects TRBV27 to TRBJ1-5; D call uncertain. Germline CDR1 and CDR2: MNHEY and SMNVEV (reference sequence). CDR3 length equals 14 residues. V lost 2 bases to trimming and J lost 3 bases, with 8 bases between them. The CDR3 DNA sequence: TGTGCCAGCAGTTTAGCACGTCTCAATCAGCCCCAGCATTTT. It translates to CASSLARLNQPQHF.

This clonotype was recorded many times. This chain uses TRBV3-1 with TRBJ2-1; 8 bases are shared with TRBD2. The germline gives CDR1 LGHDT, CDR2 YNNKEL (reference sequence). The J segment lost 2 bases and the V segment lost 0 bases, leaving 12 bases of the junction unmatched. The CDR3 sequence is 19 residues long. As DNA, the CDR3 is TGTGCCAGCAGCCAAGAAGGGTGGACTAGCCTGTATACCTACAATGAGCAGTTCTTC. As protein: CASSQEGWTSLYTYNEQFF.

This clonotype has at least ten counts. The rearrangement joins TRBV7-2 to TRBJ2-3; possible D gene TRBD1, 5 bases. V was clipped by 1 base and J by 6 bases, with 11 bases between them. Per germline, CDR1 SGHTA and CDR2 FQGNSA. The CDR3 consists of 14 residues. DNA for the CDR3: TGTGCCAGCAGCTTAGTCTTAGGGGTGGATACGCAGTATTTT. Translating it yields CASSLVLGVDTQYF.

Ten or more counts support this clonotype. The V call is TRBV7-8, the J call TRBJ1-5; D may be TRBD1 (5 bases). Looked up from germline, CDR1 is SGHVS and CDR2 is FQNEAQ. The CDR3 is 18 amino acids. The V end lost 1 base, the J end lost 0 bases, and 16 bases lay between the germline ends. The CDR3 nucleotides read TGTGCCAGCAGCTTAGGAGGGGCCGCATTTTATAGCAATCAGCCCCAGCATTTT. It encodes CASSLGGAAFYSNQPQHF.

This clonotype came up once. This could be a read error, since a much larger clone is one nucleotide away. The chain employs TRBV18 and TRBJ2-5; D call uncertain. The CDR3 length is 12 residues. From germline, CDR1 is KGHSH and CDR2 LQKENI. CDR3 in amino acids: CASSPAEEAQYF. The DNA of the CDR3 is TGTGCCAGCTCACCAGCGGAAGAGGCCCAGTACTTC.

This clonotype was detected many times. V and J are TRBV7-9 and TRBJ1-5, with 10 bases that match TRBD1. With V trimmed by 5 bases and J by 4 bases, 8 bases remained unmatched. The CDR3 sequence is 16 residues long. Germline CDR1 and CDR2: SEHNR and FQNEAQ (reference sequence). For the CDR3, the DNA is TGTGCCAGCAGCGTATCCGGGACAGGGGATAATCAGCCCCAGCATTTT. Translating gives CASSVSGTGDNQPQHF.

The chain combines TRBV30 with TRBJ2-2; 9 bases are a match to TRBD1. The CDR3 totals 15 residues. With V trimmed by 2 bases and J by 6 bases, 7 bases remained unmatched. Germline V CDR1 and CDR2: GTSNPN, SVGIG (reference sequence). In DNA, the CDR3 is TGTGCCTGGAGTCCGGGACAGGGACGCGCCGGGGAGCTGTTTTTT. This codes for CAWSPGQGRAGELFF.

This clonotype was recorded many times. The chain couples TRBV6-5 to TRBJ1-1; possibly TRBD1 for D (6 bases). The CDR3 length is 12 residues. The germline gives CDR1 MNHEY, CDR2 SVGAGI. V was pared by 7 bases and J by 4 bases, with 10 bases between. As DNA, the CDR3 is TGTGCCAGCAACCGACAGGTCACTGAAGCTTTCTTT. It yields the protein CASNRQVTEAFF.

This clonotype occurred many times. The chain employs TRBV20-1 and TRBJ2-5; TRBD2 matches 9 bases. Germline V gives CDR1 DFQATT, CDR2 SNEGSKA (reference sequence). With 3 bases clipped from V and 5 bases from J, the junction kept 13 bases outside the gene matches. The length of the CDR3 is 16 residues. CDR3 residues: CSARDAGGGAWETQYF. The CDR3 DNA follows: TGCAGTGCTAGGGACGCCGGCGGGGGGGCCTGGGAGACCCAGTACTTC.

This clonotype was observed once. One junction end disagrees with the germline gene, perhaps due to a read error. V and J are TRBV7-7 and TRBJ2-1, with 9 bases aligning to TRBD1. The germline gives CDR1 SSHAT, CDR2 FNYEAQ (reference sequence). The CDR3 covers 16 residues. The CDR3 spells CASSVQPGQGYGEQFF. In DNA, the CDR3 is TGTGCTAGCAGCGTGCAGCCGGGACAGGGTTATGGTGAGCAGTTCTTC.

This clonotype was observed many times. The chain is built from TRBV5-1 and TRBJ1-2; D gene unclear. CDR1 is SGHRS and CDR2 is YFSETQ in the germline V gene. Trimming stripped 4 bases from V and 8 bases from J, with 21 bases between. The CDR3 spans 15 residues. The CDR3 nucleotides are TGCGCCAGCAGCATTGACAACTCCCTGAGAGGAGGCTACACCTTC. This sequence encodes CASSIDNSLRGGYTF.

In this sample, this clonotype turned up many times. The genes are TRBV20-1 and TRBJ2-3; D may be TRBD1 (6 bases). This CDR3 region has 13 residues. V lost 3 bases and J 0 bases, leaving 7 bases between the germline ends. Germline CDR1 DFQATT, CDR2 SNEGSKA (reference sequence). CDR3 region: CSASRGSTDTQYF. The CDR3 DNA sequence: TGCAGTGCTAGCAGGGGTAGCACAGATACGCAGTATTTT.

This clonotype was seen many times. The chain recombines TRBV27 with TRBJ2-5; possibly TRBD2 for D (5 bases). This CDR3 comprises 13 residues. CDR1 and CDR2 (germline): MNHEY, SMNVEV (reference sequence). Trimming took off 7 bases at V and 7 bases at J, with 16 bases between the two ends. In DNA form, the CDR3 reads TGTGCCAGCAACCGTGGCGGACTGGGGACCCAGTACTTC. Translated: CASNRGGLGTQYF.

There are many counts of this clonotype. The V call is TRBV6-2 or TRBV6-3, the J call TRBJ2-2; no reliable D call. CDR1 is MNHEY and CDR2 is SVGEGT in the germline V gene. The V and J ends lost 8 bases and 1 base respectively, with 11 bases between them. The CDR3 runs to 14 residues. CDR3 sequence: CASGDSGNTGELFF. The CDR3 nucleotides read TGTGCCAGCGGTGACTCGGGGAACACCGGGGAGCTGTTTTTT.

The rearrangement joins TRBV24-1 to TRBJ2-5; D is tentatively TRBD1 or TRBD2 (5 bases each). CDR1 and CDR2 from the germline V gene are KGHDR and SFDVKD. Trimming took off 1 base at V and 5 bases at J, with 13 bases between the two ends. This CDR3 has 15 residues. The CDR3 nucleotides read TGTGCCACCAGTGATTTCTACGAGGGGCTGGAGACCCAGTACTTC. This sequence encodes CATSDFYEGLETQYF.

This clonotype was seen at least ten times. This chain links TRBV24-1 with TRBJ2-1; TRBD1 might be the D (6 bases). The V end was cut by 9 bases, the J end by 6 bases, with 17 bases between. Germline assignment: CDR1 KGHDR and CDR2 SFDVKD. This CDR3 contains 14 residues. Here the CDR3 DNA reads TGTGCCACCCAACCCGAATGGGGGCGCAATGAGCAGTTCTTC. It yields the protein CATQPEWGRNEQFF.

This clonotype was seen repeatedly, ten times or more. In DNA, the CDR3 is TGCGCCAGTGAGCGGGGAGAGACCCAGTACTTC. As protein: CASERGETQYF. The chain carries TRBV5-1 and TRBJ2-5; 7 positions match TRBD2. The V segment lost 8 bases and the J segment 4 bases; nucleotides outside the gene matches: 2. Germline V gives CDR1 SGHRS, CDR2 YFSETQ. The CDR3 loop spans 11 amino acids.

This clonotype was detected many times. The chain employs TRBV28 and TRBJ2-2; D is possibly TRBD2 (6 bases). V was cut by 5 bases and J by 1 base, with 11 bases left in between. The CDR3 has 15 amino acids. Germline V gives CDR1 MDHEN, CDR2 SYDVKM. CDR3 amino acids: CASSPWGVNTGELFF. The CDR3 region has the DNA TGTGCCAGCAGTCCCTGGGGGGTGAACACCGGGGAGCTGTTTTTT. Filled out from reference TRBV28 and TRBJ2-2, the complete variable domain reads DVKVTQSSRYLVKRTGEKVFLECVQDMDHENMFWYRQDPGLGLRLIYFSYDVKMKEKGDIPEGYSVSREKKERFSLILESASTNQTSMYLCASSPWGVNTGELFFGEGSRLTVL.

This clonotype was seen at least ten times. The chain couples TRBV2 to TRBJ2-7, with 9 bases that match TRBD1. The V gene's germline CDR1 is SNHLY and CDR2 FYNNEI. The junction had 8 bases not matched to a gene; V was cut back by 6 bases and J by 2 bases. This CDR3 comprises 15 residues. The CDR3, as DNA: TGTGCCAGCAGCCACACAGGGGGCCCGACCTACGAGCAGTACTTC. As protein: CASSHTGGPTYEQYF.

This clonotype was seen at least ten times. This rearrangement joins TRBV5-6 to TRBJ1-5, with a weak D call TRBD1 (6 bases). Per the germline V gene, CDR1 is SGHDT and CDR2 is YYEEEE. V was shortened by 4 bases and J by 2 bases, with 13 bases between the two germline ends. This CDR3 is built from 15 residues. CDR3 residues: CASSIGGPGNQPQHF. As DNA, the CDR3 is TGTGCCAGCAGCATTGGGGGGCCGGGCAATCAGCCCCAGCATTTT.

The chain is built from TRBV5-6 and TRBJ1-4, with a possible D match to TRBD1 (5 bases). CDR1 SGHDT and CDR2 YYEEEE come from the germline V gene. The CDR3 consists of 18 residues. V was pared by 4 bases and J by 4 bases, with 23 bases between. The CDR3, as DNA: TGTGCCAGCAGCCCGGGGCTCCCCCGCGGAATGGGTAATGAAAAACTGTTTTTT. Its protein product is CASSPGLPRGMGNEKLFF.

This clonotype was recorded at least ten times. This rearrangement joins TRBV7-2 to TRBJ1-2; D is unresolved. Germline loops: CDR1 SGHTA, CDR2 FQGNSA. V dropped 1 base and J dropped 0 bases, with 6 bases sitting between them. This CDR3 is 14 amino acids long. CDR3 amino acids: CASSLGQANYGYTF. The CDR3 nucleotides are TGTGCCAGCAGCTTAGGGCAAGCTAACTATGGCTACACCTTC.

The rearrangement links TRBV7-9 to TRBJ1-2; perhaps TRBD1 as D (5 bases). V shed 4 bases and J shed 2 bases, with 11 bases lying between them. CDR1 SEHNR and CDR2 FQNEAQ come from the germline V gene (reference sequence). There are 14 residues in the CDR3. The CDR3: CASSSQGLNYGYTF. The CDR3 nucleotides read TGTGCCAGCAGCTCCCAGGGTCTGAACTATGGCTACACCTTC.

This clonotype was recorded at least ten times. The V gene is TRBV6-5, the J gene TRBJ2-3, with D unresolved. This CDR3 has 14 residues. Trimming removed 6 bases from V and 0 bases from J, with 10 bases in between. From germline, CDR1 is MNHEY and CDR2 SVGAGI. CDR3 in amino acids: CASSPWASTDTQYF. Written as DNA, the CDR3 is TGTGCCAGCAGCCCATGGGCTAGCACAGATACGCAGTATTTT.

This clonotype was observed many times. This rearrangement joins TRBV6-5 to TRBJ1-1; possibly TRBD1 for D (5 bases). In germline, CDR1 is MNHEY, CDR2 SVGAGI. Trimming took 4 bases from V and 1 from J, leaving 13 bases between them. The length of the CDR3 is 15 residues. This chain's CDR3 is CASSWGGRENTEAFF. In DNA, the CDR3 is TGTGCCAGCAGTTGGGGGGGACGGGAGAACACTGAAGCTTTCTTT.

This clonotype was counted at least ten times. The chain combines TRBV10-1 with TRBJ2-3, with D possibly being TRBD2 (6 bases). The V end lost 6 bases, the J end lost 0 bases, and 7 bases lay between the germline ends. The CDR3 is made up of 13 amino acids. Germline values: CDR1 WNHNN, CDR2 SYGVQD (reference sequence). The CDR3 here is CASSGTSTDTQYF. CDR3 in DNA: TGCGCCAGCAGCGGGACTAGCACAGATACGCAGTATTTT.

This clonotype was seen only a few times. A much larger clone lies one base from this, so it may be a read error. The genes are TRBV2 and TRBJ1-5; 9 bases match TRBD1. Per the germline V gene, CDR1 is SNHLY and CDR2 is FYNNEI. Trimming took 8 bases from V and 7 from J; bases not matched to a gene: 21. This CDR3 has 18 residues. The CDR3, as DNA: TGTGCCAGCTGTCCCTGGGACAGGGTTCACCAAAGTTGGCAGCCCCAGCATTTT. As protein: CASCPWDRVHQSWQPQHF.

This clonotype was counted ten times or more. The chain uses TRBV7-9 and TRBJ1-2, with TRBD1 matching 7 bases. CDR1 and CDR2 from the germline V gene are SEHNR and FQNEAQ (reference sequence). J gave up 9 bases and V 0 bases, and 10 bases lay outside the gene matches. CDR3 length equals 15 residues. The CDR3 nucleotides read TGTGCCAGCAGCTTAGCTTCGACAGGGTCAGAGAGCTACACCTTC. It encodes CASSLASTGSESYTF.

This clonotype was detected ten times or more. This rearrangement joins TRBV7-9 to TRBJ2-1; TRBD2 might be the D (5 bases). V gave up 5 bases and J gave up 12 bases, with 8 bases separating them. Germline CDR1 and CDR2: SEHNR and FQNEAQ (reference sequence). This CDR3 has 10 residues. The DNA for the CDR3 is TGTGCCAGCAGCGACGAGGGGCAGTTCTTC. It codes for CASSDEGQFF.